This TCR beta chain was recorded in a study of neurological immune-mediated disorders. TCRdb reanalysed the 5' RACE reads using MiXCR and keeps one entry per CDR3 protein. The sample has 50,000 to 60,000 distinct CDR3 sequences, 4% seen once. The table lists this clonotype with many counts. Trimming removed 2 bases at V and 5 bases at J, with 15 bases between. Germline assignment: CDR1 SGHTA and CDR2 FQGNSA. The CDR3 is 15 residues long. The sequence was obtained from a woman in her 40s with multiple sclerosis. The specimen was CD4+ T cells from blood. The rearrangement uses TRBV7-2 and TRBJ1-1; a weak D match, TRBD1 (6 bases). In nucleotides, the CDR3 is TGTGCCAGCAGCTTAAGGGGCGGGGGGCAAACTGAAGCTTTCTTT. It yields the protein CASSLRGGGQTEAFF.